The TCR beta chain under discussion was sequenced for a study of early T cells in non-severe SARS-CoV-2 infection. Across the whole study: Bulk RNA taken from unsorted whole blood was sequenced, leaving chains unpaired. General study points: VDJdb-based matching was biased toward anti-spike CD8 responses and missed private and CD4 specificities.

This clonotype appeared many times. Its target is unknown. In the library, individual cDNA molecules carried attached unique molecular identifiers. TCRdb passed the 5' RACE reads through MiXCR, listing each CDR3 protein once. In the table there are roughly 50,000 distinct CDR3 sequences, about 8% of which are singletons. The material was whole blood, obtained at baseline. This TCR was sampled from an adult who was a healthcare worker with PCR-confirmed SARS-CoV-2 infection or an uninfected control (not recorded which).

The CDR3 coding sequence is TGCAGTGCTACCGGGACTAGCGGGAGTTTGCGGGAGCAGTTCTTC. It is translated as CSATGTSGSLREQFF. This chain uses TRBV20-1 with TRBJ2-1; 14 nucleotides align to TRBD2. Germline values: CDR1 DFQATT, CDR2 SNEGSKA (reference sequence). This CDR3 is built from 15 residues. V lost 4 bases, J lost 10 bases, and 9 bases stayed unmatched.